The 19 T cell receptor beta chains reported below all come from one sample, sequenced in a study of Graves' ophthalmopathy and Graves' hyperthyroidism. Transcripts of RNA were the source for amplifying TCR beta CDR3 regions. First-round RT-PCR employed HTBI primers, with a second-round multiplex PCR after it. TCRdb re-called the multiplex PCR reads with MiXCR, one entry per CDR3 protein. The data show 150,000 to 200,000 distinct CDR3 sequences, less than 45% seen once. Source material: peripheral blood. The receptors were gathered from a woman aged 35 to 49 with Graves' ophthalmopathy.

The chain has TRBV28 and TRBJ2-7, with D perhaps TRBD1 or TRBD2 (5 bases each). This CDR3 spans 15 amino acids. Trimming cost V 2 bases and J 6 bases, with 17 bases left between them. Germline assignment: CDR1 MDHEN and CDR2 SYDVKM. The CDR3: CASSLRGPEVGEQYF. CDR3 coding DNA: TGTGCCAGCAGTTTACGGGGACCAGAAGTCGGCGAGCAGTACTTC.

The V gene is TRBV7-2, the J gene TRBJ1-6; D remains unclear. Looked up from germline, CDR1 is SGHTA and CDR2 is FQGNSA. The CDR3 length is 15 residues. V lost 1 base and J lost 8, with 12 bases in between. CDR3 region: CASSLEGRWYSPLHF. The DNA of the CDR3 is TGTGCCAGCAGCTTAGAGGGTCGGTGGTATTCACCCCTCCACTTT.

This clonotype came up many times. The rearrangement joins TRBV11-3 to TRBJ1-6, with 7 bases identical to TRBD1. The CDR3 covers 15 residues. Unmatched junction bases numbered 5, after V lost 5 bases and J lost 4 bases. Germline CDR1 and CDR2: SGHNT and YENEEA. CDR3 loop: CASSPGTAYNSPLHF. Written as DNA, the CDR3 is TGTGCCAGCAGCCCGGGGACAGCGTATAATTCACCCCTCCACTTT.

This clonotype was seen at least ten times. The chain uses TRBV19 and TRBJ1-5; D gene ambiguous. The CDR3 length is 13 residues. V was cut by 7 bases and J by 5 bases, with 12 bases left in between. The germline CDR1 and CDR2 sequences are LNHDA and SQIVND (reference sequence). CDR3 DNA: TGTGCCAGTACCTCTAAATTATATCAGCCCCAGCATTTT. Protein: CASTSKLYQPQHF.

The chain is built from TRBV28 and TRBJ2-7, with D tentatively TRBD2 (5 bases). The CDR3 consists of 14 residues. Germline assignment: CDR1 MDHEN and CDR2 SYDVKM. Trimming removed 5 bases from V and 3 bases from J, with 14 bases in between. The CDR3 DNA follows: TGTGCCAGCAGTACCGGGGTAGGGCTCTACGAGCAGTACTTC. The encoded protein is CASSTGVGLYEQYF.

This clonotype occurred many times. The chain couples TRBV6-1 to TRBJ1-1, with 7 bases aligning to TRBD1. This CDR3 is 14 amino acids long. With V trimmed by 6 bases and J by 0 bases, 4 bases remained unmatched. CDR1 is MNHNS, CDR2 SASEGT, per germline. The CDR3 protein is CASSPGGVNTEAFF. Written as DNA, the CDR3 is TGTGCCAGCAGCCCAGGGGGGGTGAACACTGAAGCTTTCTTT.

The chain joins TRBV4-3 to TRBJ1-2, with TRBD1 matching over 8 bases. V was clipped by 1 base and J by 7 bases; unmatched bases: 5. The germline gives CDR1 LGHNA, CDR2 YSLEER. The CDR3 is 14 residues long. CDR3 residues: CASSQATGVRGYTF. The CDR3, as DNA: TGCGCCAGCAGCCAAGCGACAGGGGTGCGTGGCTACACCTTC.

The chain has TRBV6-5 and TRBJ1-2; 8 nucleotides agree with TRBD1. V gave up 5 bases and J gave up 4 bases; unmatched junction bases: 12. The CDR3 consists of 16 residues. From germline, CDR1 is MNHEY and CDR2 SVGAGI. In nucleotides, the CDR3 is TGTGCCAGCAGTACTTGGAGACAGGGGAGTATCTATGGCTACACCTTC. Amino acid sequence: CASSTWRQGSIYGYTF.

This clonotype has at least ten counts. The CDR3 DNA reads TGTGCCAGCAGTTTATCCGGGGGATTAGATTCACCCCTCCACTTT. Amino acid sequence: CASSLSGGLDSPLHF. The chain carries TRBV28 and TRBJ1-6; the D gene is possibly TRBD1 (5 bases). The CDR3 totals 15 residues. Germline V CDR1 and CDR2: MDHEN, SYDVKM. Trimming cost V 1 base and J 8 bases, with 12 bases left between them.

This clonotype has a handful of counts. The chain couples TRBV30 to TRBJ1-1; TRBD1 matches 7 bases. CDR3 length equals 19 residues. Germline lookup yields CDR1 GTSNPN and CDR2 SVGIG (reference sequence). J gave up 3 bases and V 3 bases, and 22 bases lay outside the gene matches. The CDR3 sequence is CAWRGAPGAGQDVDTEAFF. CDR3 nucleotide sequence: TGTGCCTGGAGAGGGGCGCCCGGGGCAGGACAGGATGTGGACACTGAAGCTTTCTTT.

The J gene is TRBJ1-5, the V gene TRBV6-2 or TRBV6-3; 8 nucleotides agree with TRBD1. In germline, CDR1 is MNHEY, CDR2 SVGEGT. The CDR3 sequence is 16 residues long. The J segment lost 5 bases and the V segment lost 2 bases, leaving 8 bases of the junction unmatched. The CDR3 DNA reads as TGTGCCAGCAGTTACGCAGGGGGCGGCAACTATCAGCCCCAGCATTTT. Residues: CASSYAGGGNYQPQHF.

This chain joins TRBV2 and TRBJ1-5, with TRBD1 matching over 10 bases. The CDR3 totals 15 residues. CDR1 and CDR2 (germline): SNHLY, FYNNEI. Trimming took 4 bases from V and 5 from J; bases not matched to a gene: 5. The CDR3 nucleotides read TGTGCCAGCAGTGTAGACAGGGGGCGCGATCAGCCCCAGCATTTT. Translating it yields CASSVDRGRDQPQHF.

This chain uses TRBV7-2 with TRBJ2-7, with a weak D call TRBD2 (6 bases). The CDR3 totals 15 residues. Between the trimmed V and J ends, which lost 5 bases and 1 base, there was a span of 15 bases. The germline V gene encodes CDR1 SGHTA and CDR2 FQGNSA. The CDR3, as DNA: TGTGCCAGCAGCGGGGAGGCAGCGGTATCCTACGAGCAGTACTTC. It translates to CASSGEAAVSYEQYF.

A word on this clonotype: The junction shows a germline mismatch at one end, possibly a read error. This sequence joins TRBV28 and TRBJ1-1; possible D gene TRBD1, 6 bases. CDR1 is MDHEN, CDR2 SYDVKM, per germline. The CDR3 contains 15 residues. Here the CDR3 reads CANSRGGAWSSEAFF. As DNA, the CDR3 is TGTGCCAACAGTCGGGGGGGCGCTTGGTCTTCTGAAGCTTTCTTT.

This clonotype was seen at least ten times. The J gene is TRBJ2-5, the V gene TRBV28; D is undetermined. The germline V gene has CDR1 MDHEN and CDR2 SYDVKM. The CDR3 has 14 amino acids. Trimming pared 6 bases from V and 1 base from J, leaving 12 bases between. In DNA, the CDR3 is TGTGCCAGCAGACGATCGGATCTCCAAGAGACCCAGTACTTC. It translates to CASRRSDLQETQYF.

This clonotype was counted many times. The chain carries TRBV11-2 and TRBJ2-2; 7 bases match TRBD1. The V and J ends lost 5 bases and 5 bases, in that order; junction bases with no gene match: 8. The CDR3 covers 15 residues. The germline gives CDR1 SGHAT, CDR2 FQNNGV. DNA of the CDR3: TGTGCCAGCAGCATCCGGGACAGCCCTACCGGGGAGCTGTTTTTT. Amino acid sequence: CASSIRDSPTGELFF.

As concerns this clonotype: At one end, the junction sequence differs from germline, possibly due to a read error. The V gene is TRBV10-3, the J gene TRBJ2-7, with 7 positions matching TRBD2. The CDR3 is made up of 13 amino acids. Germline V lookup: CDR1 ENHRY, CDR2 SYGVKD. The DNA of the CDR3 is TGTGCCAGCAGTCCCCGGACTAGTCACGAGCAGTACTTC. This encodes CASSPRTSHEQYF.

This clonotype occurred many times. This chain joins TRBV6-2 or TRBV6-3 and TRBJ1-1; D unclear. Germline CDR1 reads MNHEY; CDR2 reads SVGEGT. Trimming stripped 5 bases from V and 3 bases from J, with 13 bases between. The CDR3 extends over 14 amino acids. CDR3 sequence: CASSKGLLHTEAFF. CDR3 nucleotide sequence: TGTGCCAGCAGTAAAGGACTTTTACACACTGAAGCTTTCTTT.

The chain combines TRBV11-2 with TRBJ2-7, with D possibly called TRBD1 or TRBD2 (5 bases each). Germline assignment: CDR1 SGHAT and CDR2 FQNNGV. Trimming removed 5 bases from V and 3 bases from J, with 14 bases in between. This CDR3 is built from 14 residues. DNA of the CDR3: TGTGCCAGCAGCCGGACGGGGCTCCTCTACGAGCAGTACTTC. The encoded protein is CASSRTGLLYEQYF.